The sequence of this T cell receptor (beta chain) was determined in a study of OX40 agonist ivuxolimab in advanced cancers. Assay used: immunoSEQ multiplex PCR; TCRdb lists only in-frame clones, some missing. The table shows 85,000 to 100,000 clones, with approximately 94% occurring only once. The CDR3 is made up of 12 amino acids. Germline assignment: CDR1 SGHDT and CDR2 YYEEEE. Trimming cost V 1 base and J 5 bases, with 6 bases left between them. This sequence joins TRBV5-6 and TRBJ1-2; no firm D call. Sequenced material: CD4+ or CD8+ T cells sorted from blood, taken in a trial of the OX40 agonist ivuxolimab. The sequence came from an adult with an advanced solid tumor such as melanoma, head and neck, liver or kidney cancer. Here the CDR3 DNA reads TGTGCCAGCAGCTTGACCGGATATGGCTACACCTTC. This sequence encodes CASSLTGYGYTF.